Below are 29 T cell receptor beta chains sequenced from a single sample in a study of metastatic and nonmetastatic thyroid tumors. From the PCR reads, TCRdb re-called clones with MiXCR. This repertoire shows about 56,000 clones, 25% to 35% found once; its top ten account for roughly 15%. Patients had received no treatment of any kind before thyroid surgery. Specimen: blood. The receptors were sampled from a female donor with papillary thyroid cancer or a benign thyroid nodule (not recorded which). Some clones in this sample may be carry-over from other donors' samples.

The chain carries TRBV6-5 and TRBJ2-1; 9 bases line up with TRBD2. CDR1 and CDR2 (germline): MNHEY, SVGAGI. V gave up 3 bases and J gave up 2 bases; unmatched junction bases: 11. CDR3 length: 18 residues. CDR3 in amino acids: CASSYEGGRAVTYNEQFF. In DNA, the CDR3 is TGTGCCAGCAGTTATGAGGGCGGGAGGGCCGTTACCTACAATGAGCAGTTCTTC.

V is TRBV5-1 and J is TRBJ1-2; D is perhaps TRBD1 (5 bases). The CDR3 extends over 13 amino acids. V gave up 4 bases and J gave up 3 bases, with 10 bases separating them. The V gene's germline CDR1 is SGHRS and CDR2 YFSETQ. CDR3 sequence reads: CASSPGRDYGYTF. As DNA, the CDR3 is TGCGCCAGCAGCCCGGGACGGGACTATGGCTACACCTTC.

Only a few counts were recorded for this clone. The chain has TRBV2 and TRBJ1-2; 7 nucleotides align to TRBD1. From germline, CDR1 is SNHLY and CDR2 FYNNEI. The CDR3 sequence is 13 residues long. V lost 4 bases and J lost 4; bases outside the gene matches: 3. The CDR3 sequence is CASSGQGTYGYTF. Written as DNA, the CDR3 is TGTGCCAGCAGTGGACAGGGAACCTATGGCTACACCTTC.

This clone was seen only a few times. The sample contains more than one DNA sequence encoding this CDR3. The CDR3 region has the DNA TGCGCCAGCAGCTTGGAGCAGGGGGCGCGGACAGATACGCAGTATTTT. Its protein is CASSLEQGARTDTQYF. The genes are TRBV5-1 and TRBJ2-3; the match to TRBD1 covers 8 bases. This CDR3 spans 16 amino acids. Trimming removed 0 bases from V and 3 bases from J; junction bases left unmatched: 6. Germline CDR1 SGHRS, CDR2 YFSETQ.

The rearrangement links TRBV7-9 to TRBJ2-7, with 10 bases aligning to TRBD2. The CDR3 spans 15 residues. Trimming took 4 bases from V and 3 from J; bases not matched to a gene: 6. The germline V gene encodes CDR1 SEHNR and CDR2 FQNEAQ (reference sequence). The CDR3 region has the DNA TGTGCCAGCAGCTCCCGACTAGCGGGCGGCTACGAGCAGTACTTC. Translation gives CASSSRLAGGYEQYF.

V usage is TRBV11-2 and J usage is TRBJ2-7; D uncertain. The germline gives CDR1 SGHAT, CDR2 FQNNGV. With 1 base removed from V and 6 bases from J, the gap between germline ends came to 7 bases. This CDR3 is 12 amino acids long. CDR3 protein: CASSLGRVEQYF. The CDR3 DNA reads TGTGCCAGCAGCTTAGGAAGGGTCGAGCAGTACTTC.

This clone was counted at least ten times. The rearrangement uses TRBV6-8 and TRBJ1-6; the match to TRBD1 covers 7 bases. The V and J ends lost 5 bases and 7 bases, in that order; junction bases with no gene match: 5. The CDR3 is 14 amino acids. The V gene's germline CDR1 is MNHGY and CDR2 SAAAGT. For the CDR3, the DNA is TGTGCCAGCAGTAAGACAGGGATAAATTCACCCCTCCACTTT. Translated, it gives CASSKTGINSPLHF.

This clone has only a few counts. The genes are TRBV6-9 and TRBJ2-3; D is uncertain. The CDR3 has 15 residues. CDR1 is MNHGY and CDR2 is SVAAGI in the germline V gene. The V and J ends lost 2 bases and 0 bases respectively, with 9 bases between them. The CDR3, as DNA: TGTGCCAGCAGTTATCGTGCCGGCAGCACAGATACGCAGTATTTT. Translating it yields CASSYRAGSTDTQYF.

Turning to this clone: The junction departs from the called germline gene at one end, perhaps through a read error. The CDR3 spells CSARGRLAEHNGQFF. CDR3 nucleotide sequence: TGCAGTGCTAGAGGACGGCTAGCGGAACACAATGGGCAGTTCTTC. The V gene is TRBV20-1, the J gene TRBJ2-1; 7 bases agree with TRBD2. CDR1 and CDR2 (germline): DFQATT, SNEGSKA (reference sequence). This CDR3 contains 15 residues.

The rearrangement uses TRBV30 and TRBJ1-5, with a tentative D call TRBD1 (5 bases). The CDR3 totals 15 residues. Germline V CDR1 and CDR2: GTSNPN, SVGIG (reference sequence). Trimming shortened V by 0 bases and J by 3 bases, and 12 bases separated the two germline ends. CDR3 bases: TGTGCCTGGAGTGTGGGGGTAAAGTACAATCAGCCCCAGCATTTT. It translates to CAWSVGVKYNQPQHF.

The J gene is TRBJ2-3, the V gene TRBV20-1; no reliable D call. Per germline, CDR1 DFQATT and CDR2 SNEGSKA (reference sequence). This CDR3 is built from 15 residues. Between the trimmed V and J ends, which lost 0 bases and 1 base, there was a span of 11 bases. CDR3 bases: TGCAGTGCTAGAGATCCACCGCGAGGCACAGATACGCAGTATTTT. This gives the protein CSARDPPRGTDTQYF.

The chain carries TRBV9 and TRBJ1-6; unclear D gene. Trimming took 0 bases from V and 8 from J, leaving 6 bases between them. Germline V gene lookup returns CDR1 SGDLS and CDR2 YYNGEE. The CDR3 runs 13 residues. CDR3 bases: TGTGCCAGCAGCGTAGGATCGGATTCACCCCTCCACTTT. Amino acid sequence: CASSVGSDSPLHF. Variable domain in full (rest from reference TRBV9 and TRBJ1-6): DSGVTQTPKHLITATGQRVTLRCSPRSGDLSVYWYQQSLDQGLQFLIQYYNGEERAKGNILERFSAQQFPDLHSELNLSSLELGDSALYFCASSVGSDSPLHFGNGTRLTVT.

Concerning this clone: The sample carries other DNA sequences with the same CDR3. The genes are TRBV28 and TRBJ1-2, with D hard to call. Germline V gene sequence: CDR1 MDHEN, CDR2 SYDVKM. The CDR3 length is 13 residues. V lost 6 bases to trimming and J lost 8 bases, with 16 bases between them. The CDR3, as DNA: TGTGCCAGCAGCTCGGACGGTCTTTTGGGCTACACCTTC. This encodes CASSSDGLLGYTF.

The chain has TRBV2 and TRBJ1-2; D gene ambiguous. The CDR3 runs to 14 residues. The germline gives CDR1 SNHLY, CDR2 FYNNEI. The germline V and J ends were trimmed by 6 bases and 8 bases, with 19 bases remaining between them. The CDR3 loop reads CASSGLTGPRGYTF. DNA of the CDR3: TGTGCCAGCAGCGGTCTTACTGGACCACGAGGCTACACCTTC.

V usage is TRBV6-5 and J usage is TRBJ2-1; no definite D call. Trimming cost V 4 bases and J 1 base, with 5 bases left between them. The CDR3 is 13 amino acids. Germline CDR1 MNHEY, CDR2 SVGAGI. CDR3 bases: TGTGCCAGCAGTTTCGAGTCCTACAATGAGCAGTTCTTC. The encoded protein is CASSFESYNEQFF.

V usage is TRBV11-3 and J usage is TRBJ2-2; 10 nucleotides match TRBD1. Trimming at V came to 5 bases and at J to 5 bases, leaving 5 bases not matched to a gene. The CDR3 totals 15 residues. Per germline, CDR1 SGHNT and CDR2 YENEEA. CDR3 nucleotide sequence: TGTGCCAGCAGCGGTGGGACAGGGGTGACCGGGGAGCTGTTTTTT. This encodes CASSGGTGVTGELFF.

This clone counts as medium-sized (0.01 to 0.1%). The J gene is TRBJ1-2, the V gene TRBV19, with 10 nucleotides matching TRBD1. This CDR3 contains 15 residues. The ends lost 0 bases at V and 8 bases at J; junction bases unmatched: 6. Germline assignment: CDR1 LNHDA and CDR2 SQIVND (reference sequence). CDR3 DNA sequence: TGTGCCAGTAGTATAGAGGGACAGGGGCCGGGAGGCTACACCTTC. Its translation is CASSIEGQGPGGYTF.

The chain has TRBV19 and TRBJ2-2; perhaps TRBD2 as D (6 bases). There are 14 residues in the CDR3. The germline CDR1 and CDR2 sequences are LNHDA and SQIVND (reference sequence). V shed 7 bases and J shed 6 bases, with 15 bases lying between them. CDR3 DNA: TGTGCCAGTATCGGGACTCATTACCCCGGGGAGCTGTTTTTT. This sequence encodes CASIGTHYPGELFF.

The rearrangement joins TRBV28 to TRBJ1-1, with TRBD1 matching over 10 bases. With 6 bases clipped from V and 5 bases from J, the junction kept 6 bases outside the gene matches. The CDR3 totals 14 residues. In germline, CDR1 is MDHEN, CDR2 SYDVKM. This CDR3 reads CASSPGQGKTEAFF. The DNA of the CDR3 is TGTGCCAGCAGCCCGGGACAGGGGAAAACTGAAGCTTTCTTT.

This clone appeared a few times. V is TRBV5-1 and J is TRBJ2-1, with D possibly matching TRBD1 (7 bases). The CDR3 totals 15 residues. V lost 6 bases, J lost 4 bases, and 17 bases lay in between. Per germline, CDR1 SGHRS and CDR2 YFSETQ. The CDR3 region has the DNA TGCGCCAGCACCCGGAGGGCAGGGGGATACAATGAGCAGTTCTTC. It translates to CASTRRAGGYNEQFF.

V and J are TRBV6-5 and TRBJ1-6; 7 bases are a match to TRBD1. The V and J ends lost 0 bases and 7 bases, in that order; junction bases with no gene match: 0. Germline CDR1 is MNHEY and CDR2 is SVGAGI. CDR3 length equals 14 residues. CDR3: CASSYSGGNSPLHF. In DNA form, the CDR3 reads TGTGCCAGCAGTTACTCAGGGGGCAATTCACCCCTCCACTTT.

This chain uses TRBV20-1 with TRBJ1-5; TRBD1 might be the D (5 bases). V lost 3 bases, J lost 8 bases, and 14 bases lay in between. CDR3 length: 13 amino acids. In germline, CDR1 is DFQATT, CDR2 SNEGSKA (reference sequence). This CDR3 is CSARGQPQEPQHF. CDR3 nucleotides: TGCAGTGCTAGGGGGCAGCCCCAGGAGCCCCAGCATTTT.

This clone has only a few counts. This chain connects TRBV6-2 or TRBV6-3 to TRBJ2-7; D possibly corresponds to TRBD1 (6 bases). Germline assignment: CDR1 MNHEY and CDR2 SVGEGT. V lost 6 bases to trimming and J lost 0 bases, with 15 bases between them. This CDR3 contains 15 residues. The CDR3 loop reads CASRGLGAGSYEQYF. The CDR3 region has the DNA TGTGCCAGCAGGGGCCTGGGGGCCGGCTCCTACGAGCAGTACTTC.

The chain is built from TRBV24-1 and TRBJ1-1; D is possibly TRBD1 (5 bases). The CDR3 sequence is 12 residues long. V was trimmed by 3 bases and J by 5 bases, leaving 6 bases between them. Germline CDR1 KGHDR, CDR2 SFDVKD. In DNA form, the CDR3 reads TGTGCCACCAGTGATGGGGGAACTGAAGCTTTCTTT. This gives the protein CATSDGGTEAFF.

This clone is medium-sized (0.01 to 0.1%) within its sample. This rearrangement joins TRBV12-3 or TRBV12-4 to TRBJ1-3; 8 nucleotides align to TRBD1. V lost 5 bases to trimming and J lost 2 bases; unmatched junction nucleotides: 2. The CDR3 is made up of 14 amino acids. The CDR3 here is CASSQGAPGNTIYF. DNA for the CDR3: TGTGCCAGCAGTCAGGGGGCGCCTGGAAACACCATATATTTT.

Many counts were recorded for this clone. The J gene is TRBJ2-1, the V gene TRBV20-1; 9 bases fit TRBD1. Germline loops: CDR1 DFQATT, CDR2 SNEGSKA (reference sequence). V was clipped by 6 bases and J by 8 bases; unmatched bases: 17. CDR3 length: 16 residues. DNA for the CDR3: TGCAGTGCATCCACGTCCGGGACAGGGAATTTTCATGAGCAGTTCTTC. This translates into CSASTSGTGNFHEQFF.

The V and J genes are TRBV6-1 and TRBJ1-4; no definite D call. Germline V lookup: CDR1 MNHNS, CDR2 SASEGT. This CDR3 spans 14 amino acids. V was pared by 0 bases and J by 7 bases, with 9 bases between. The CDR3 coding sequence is TGTGCCAGCAGTGAAGCCGGTGAAGTTGAAAAACTGTTTTTT. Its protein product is CASSEAGEVEKLFF.

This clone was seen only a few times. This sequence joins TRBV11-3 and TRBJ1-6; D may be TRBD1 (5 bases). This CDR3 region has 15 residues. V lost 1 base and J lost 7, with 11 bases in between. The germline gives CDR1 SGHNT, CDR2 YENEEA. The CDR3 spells CASSLGGGGNSPLHF. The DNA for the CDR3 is TGTGCCAGCAGCTTAGGAGGTGGGGGGAATTCACCCCTCCACTTT.

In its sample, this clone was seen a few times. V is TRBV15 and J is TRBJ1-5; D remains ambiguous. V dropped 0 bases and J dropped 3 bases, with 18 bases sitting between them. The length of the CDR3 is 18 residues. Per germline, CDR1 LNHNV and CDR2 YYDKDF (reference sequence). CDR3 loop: CATSREGYEEKYNQPQHF. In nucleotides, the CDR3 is TGTGCCACCAGCAGAGAAGGCTACGAGGAGAAATACAATCAGCCCCAGCATTTT.